These 2 T cell receptor beta chains were all obtained from the same sample, sequenced in a study of blood T cell repertoires in COVID-19. TCRdb's copy holds only in-frame clones and misses some; the assay was immunoSEQ multiplex PCR. The sample includes 350,000 to 400,000 clones, just under 90% seen only once; the top ten take 1.5% to 2%. What was sequenced was PBMCs or T cells enriched from blood (not recorded which). The source of these receptors is a woman between 25 and 40 years old who had recovered from COVID-19.

The chain employs TRBV9 and TRBJ1-3; 9 bases are shared with TRBD1. V lost 3 bases and J lost 9; bases outside the gene matches: 10. The CDR3 totals 15 residues. CDR1 is SGDLS, CDR2 YYNGEE, per germline. The CDR3 coding sequence is TGTGCCAGCAGCGAAACCGGGACAGGGTCGGGCACCATATATTTT. It translates to CASSETGTGSGTIYF.

There are a few counts of this clone. This chain links TRBV5-1 with TRBJ1-2; TRBD1 aligns across 7 bases. The CDR3 consists of 12 residues. The germline gives CDR1 SGHRS, CDR2 YFSETQ. Trimming removed 0 bases from V and 10 bases from J; junction bases left unmatched: 3. In nucleotides, the CDR3 is TGCGCCAGCAGCTTGGAGGGGGCCTACTACACCTTC. It translates to CASSLEGAYYTF.